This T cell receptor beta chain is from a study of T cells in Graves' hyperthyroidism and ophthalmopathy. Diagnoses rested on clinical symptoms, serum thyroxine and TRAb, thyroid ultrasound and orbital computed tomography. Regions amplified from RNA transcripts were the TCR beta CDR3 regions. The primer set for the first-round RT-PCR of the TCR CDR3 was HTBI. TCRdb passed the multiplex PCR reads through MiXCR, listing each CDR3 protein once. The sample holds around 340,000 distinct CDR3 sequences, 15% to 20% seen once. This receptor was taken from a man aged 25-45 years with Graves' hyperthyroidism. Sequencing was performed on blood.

The CDR3 protein is CASSLMTGAYNEQFF. For the CDR3, the DNA is TGCGCCAGCAGCCTAATGACGGGAGCCTACAATGAGCAGTTCTTC. This rearrangement joins TRBV5-1 to TRBJ2-1, with D tentatively TRBD2 (6 bases). The CDR3 has 15 residues. Germline CDR1 is SGHRS and CDR2 is YFSETQ. V lost 4 bases to trimming and J lost 2 bases, with 13 bases between them.